The rows below give T cell receptor beta chains drawn from one sample of a study of shared T cell receptors in the human thymus. This table comes from immunoSEQ multiplex PCR, and its TCRdb copy is limited to in-frame clones, with some not included. Here the sample spans approximately 760,000 clones, approximately 85% being singletons. This sample was also put to use in a study of human thymus T cells.

Source material: thymocytes. The receptors originated from a girl less than two years old with a congenital heart defect. Each CDR3 is given with its conserved first and last residue. The D gene is left open where the match is weak. Expanded clones are given a class, and other clones once, few, many or no size at all.

>TRBD2|TRBV19|NA|TRBJ2-2
TGTGCCACTGGACTAGCGGGGGAACCGAACACCGGGGAGCTGTTTTTT
CATGLAGEPNTGELFF
>NA|TRBV19|once|TRBJ2-7
TGTGCCAGTAGTCCTTCAACCAGAATTTCTCGCGAGCAGTACTTC
CASSPSTRISREQYF
>NA|TRBV14|NA|TRBJ2-2
TGTGCCAGCAGCCCACCAGCTGTGAGGAGTGGGTCCGGGGAGCTGTTTTTT
CASSPPAVRSGSGELFF
>NA|TRBV20-1|NA|TRBJ1-2
TGCAGTGCCTCGACAGGCTATGGCTACACCTTC
CSASTGYGYTF
>NA|TRBV4-2|NA|TRBJ2-7
TGTGCCAGCAGCCAAGATCAAGGAGGTAAAGGCTACGAGCAGTACTTC
CASSQDQGGKGYEQYF
>TRBD1|TRBV12-5|NA|TRBJ1-1
TGTGCTAGTGGTACCCGACAGGGGGCGATCTCTGAAGCTTTCTTT
CASGTRQGAISEAFF
>TRBD1|TRBV9|once|TRBJ1-2
TGTGCCAGCAGCCCTCAGGACAGGAATAACTATGGCTACACCTTC
CASSPQDRNNYGYTF
>NA|TRBV27|NA|TRBJ2-5
TGTGCCAACTTGTGTTTATTGGGGACTCATCAAGAGACCCAGTACTTC
CANLCLLGTHQETQYF
>TRBD1|TRBV11-2|NA|TRBJ2-3
TGTGCCAGCAGCTTGACAGGGACCCTCACAGATACGCAGTATTTT
CASSLTGTLTDTQYF
>TRBD2|TRBV5-1|NA|TRBJ2-3
TGCGCCAGCAGCTGGACTCCGGGACTAGCGTTTCACACAGATACGCAGTATTTT
CASSWTPGLAFHTDTQYF
>NA|TRBV7-2|NA|TRBJ1-2
TGTGCCAGCAGCCCCCGACAGCCCCCTAACTATGGCTACACCTTC
CASSPRQPPNYGYTF
>NA|TRBV5-1|NA|TRBJ1-6
TGCGCCAGCAGCCTGGACAGTCAGACATCTAATTCACCCCTCCACTTT
CASSLDSQTSNSPLHF
>TRBD1|TRBV19|NA|TRBJ1-5
TGTGCCACCGCAACAGGGGTAGATAGCAATCAGCCCCAGCATTTT
CATATGVDSNQPQHF
>NA|TRBV10-1|NA|TRBJ1-1
TGCGCCAGCAGCCCCCGTACCAAAGTCGGGGAGAACACTGAAGCTTTCTTT
CASSPRTKVGENTEAFF
>TRBD1|TRBV5-1|NA|TRBJ2-7
TGCGCCAGCAGCACGGGACAGAGCTACGAGCAGTACTTC
CASSTGQSYEQYF
>NA|TRBV20-1|NA|TRBJ1-1
TGCAGTGCTAGTGGAGCGGTTGAAGCTTTCTTT
CSASGAVEAFF
>NA|TRBV2|NA|TRBJ1-5
TGTGCCAGCAGGGATGAACGGGGGGGACTAAGCAATCAGCCCCAGCATTTT
CASRDERGGLSNQPQHF
>NA|TRBV27|NA|TRBJ1-6
TGTGCCAGCAGTTTCCCTCCGGGCTCCTATAATTCACCCCTCCACTTT
CASSFPPGSYNSPLHF
>NA|TRBV6-1|once|TRBJ2-7
TGTGCCAGCAGTAAACAAGTACCTGCCTACGAGCAGTACTTC
CASSKQVPAYEQYF
>TRBD1|TRBV4-1|once|TRBJ1-6
TGCGCCAGCAGCCAAGCGGGGACAGGGGAGTTGTTGACGGATTCACCCCTCCACTTT
CASSQAGTGELLTDSPLHF
>TRBD1|TRBV5-1|NA|TRBJ2-7
TGCGCCAGCTTCCAGGGCGGGACAGGCCCTACCGAGCAGTACTTC
CASFQGGTGPTEQYF
>TRBD1|TRBV6-5|NA|TRBJ2-7
TGTGCCAGCAGTTATTCCAAAGGGGGACAGGTGTACGAGCAGTACTTC
CASSYSKGGQVYEQYF
>NA|TRBV7-6|NA|TRBJ1-5
TGTGCCAGCAGCTTGAGGCTGGCCGGGACACGGGATCAGCCCCAGCATTTT
CASSLRLAGTRDQPQHF
>NA|TRBV7-2|NA|TRBJ2-7
TGTGCCAGCAGCTTAGGTTGGCGGGGGCCGACCTACGAGCAGTACTTC
CASSLGWRGPTYEQYF
>TRBD1|TRBV29-1|NA|TRBJ1-4
TGCAGCGCTGGGGACAGGACTTATGAAAAACTGTTTTTT
CSAGDRTYEKLFF
>TRBD1|TRBV7-8|NA|TRBJ1-2
TGTGCCAGCAGCCTCCGGACAGGGAAAGGCTACACCTTC
CASSLRTGKGYTF
>TRBD1|TRBV14|NA|TRBJ1-1
TGTGCCAGCAGCCAAGATCAGTGGACAGGATACACTGAAGCTTTCTTT
CASSQDQWTGYTEAFF
>NA|TRBV27|NA|TRBJ2-7
TGTGCCAGCAGTTTATCGGGGGCGGAGACCTACGAGCAGTACTTC
CASSLSGAETYEQYF
>NA|TRBV10-3|NA|TRBJ1-2
TGTGCCATCAGTGAGGGCGCGGTCTATGGCTACACCTTC
CAISEGAVYGYTF
>TRBD1|TRBV7-9|once|TRBJ1-1
TGTGCCAGCAGCCCTGGGACAGGGAGTGGAACTGAAGCTTTCTTT
CASSPGTGSGTEAFF
>NA|TRBV4-3|NA|TRBJ2-7
TGCGCCAGCAGCCAAGATAAGGGAGACTCCTACGAGCAGTACTTC
CASSQDKGDSYEQYF
>TRBD2|TRBV27|NA|TRBJ2-5
TGTGCCAGCAGTTGGACTAGCGGGGGGGAGACCCAGTACTTC
CASSWTSGGETQYF
>TRBD1|TRBV6-6|NA|TRBJ1-1
TGTGCCAGCAGTTATCGGGACAGAGCCTCCCTCACTGAAGCTTTCTTT
CASSYRDRASLTEAFF
>TRBD2|TRBV7-6|NA|TRBJ2-5
TGTGCCAGCAGCTTGTTAGCAGCGGGGGGCGAGACCCAGTACTTC
CASSLLAAGGETQYF
>NA|TRBV6-1|NA|TRBJ1-1
TGTGCCAGCAGTGATGGGGCAGACCACAACACTGAAGCTTTCTTT
CASSDGADHNTEAFF
>NA|TRBV9|NA|TRBJ1-3
TGTGCCAGCACCCGACAGCCGAAACACGAATCTGGAAACACCATATATTTT
CASTRQPKHESGNTIYF
>TRBD1|TRBV4-2|NA|TRBJ1-6
TGTGCCAGCAGCCAAGATACGGCGGACAGGGGGCCCTCCTATAATTCACCCCTCCACTTT
CASSQDTADRGPSYNSPLHF
>NA|TRBV6-6|NA|TRBJ1-2
TGTGCCAGCAGTTACTCCGTCGACCGGAGGGGTGGCTACACCTTC
CASSYSVDRRGGYTF
>NA|TRBV11-2|NA|TRBJ2-1
TGTGCCAGCAGCTTCAGGGATGAGCAGTTCTTC
CASSFRDEQFF
>NA|TRBV6-5|once|TRBJ2-3
TGTGCCAGCAGTTGGAGGAGGGGAGATACGCAGTATTTT
CASSWRRGDTQYF
>NA|TRBV12-5|NA|TRBJ1-1
TGTGCTAGTGGTTTGAGGTTGGGGAGGTTGAACACTGAAGCTTTCTTT
CASGLRLGRLNTEAFF
>NA|TRBV7-8|NA|TRBJ1-6
TGTGCCAGCACCGAACCGGGAGATTCACCCCTCCACTTT
CASTEPGDSPLHF
>TRBD1|TRBV5-6|once|TRBJ1-4
TGTGCCAGCAGCTTGGCGGGACAGGTTTGGGAAAAACTGTTTTTT
CASSLAGQVWEKLFF
>TRBD1|TRBV11-2|NA|TRBJ1-1
TGTGCCAGCAGCTTAGAAGGGGACAGGGAGACTGAAGCTTTCTTT
CASSLEGDRETEAFF
>TRBD1|TRBV5-6|NA|TRBJ2-7
TGTGCCAGCAGCTTGGGGGGACAGGGGAGCTCCTACGAGCAGTACTTC
CASSLGGQGSSYEQYF
>TRBD2|TRBV5-5|NA|TRBJ2-7
TGTGCCAGCAGCCCCCGAGGGACAGGACTAGCGGGGAGTTCCTACGAGCAGTACTTC
CASSPRGTGLAGSSYEQYF
>NA|TRBV27|NA|TRBJ1-1
TGTGCCAGCAGGGGTGGGGCAGGGCCGAATCCTGAAGCTTTCTTT
CASRGGAGPNPEAFF